This passage covers 22 T cell receptor beta chains from one sample sequenced in a study of T cell responses to AZD1222 COVID-19 vaccine. TCRdb keeps only in-frame clones here, not all; method: immunoSEQ multiplex PCR. The sample lists approximately 64,000 clones, about nine tenths occurring once. The input for sequencing was peripheral blood, taken 28 days after the second dose of the MenACWY control vaccine. These receptors originate from an adult who received the MenACWY meningococcal vaccine as a control.

This sequence joins TRBV18 and TRBJ2-7; 9 nucleotides match TRBD1. V was clipped by 6 bases and J by 4 bases; unmatched bases: 10. Germline values: CDR1 KGHSH, CDR2 LQKENI. The CDR3 sequence is 15 residues long. The CDR3 spells CASSPIQGQGYEQYF. The CDR3 DNA reads TGTGCCAGCTCGCCTATCCAGGGACAGGGTTACGAGCAGTACTTC.

The V and J genes are TRBV11-2 and TRBJ2-3; D is undetermined. The V and J ends lost 6 bases and 0 bases respectively, with 7 bases between them. CDR3 length: 13 residues. CDR1 and CDR2 (germline): SGHAT, FQNNGV. The CDR3 reads CASRFGSTDTQYF. DNA for the CDR3: TGTGCCAGCAGGTTTGGCAGCACAGATACGCAGTATTTT.

The chain is built from TRBV29-1 and TRBJ2-5; tentative D call: TRBD2 (7 bases). The germline gives CDR1 SQVTM, CDR2 ANQGSEA. V was clipped by 5 bases and J by 5 bases, with 15 bases between them. This CDR3 is 13 amino acids long. The CDR3, as DNA: TGCAGCGTTAAGGGGGGGCGAGGCGAGACCCAGTACTTC. Amino acids: CSVKGGRGETQYF.

This clone is classed as large. The chain links TRBV30 to TRBJ1-5, with TRBD1 identical over 7 bases. V lost 4 bases, J lost 3 bases, and 6 bases stayed unmatched. Germline V lookup: CDR1 GTSNPN, CDR2 SVGIG (reference sequence). This CDR3 has 14 amino acids. The CDR3 nucleotides are TGTGCCTGGACCCTCACAGGGGCCAATCAGCCCCAGCATTTT. This codes for CAWTLTGANQPQHF.

The chain recombines TRBV27 with TRBJ1-1; perhaps TRBD1 as D (5 bases). Germline V gives CDR1 MNHEY, CDR2 SMNVEV (reference sequence). The ends were cut back, 7 bases at V and 0 bases at J, with 15 bases in the middle. The CDR3 covers 15 residues. The CDR3 DNA reads TGTGCCAGCATATCAGATTGGGGCCTGAACACTGAAGCTTTCTTT. It is translated as CASISDWGLNTEAFF.

The rearrangement joins TRBV6-2 or TRBV6-3 to TRBJ1-5; 8 nucleotides line up with TRBD1. The J segment lost 1 base and the V segment lost 2 bases, leaving 7 bases of the junction unmatched. The germline V gene encodes CDR1 MNHEY and CDR2 SVGEGT. There are 17 residues in the CDR3. The DNA for the CDR3 is TGTGCCAGCAGTTACCCTTGGACAGGGCAGAGCAATCAGCCCCAGCATTTT. Translation gives CASSYPWTGQSNQPQHF.

The count of this clone is one. The chain links TRBV28 to TRBJ1-1, with D unresolved. V lost 2 bases to trimming and J lost 2 bases, with 9 bases between them. In germline, CDR1 is MDHEN, CDR2 SYDVKM. This CDR3 is 14 amino acids long. Here the CDR3 reads CASSLVQTNTEAFF. The CDR3 DNA follows: TGTGCCAGCAGTTTAGTTCAAACCAACACTGAAGCTTTCTTT.

The genes are TRBV9 and TRBJ2-1; no firm D call. From germline, CDR1 is SGDLS and CDR2 YYNGEE. V dropped 3 bases and J dropped 6 bases, with 13 bases sitting between them. The CDR3 is 14 residues long. The CDR3 spells CASSASWTSNEQFF. DNA for the CDR3: TGTGCCAGCAGCGCCTCCTGGACCAGCAATGAGCAGTTCTTC. The variable domain in full, completed from reference TRBV9 and TRBJ2-1, reads DSGVTQTPKHLITATGQRVTLRCSPRSGDLSVYWYQQSLDQGLQFLIQYYNGEERAKGNILERFSAQQFPDLHSELNLSSLELGDSALYFCASSASWTSNEQFFGPGTRLTVL.

V and J are TRBV2 and TRBJ2-3, with D maybe TRBD1 (6 bases). Germline CDR1 reads SNHLY; CDR2 reads FYNNEI. The CDR3 consists of 14 residues. V shed 5 bases and J shed 7 bases, with 16 bases lying between them. CDR3 coding DNA: TGTGCCAGCAGTCCGGCAAGGGGGATTCATACGCAGTATTTT. Its protein product is CASSPARGIHTQYF.

This chain connects TRBV7-2 to TRBJ2-4; D may be TRBD1 (6 bases). CDR3 length: 14 amino acids. CDR1 is SGHTA, CDR2 FQGNSA, per germline. V was cut by 2 bases and J by 6 bases, with 11 bases left in between. This chain's CDR3 is CASSLSGALNIQYF. The DNA of the CDR3 is TGTGCCAGCAGCTTATCAGGGGCCCTAAACATTCAGTACTTC.

This chain links TRBV5-4 with TRBJ2-1; D may correspond to TRBD1 or TRBD2 (5 bases each). Trimming left V 4 bases short and J 7 bases short, with 18 bases between. The CDR3 extends over 15 amino acids. CDR1 and CDR2 from the germline V gene are SGHNT and YYREEE (reference sequence). The CDR3 DNA is TGTGCCAGCAGCCCCAGGGACGAGGGTGAAAATGAGCAGTTCTTC. Amino acid sequence: CASSPRDEGENEQFF.

The chain couples TRBV19 to TRBJ1-5; D not certain. This CDR3 has 13 residues. V dropped 9 bases and J dropped 0 bases, with 9 bases sitting between them. Germline-derived CDR1 and CDR2 are LNHDA and SQIVND (reference sequence). The CDR3, as DNA: TGTGCCAGCGAAGGTTATAGCAATCAGCCCCAGCATTTT. Translated: CASEGYSNQPQHF.

The V and J genes are TRBV9 and TRBJ1-4; no reliable D call. Germline V lookup: CDR1 SGDLS, CDR2 YYNGEE. V was pared by 7 bases and J by 4 bases, with 11 bases between. The CDR3 extends over 13 amino acids. CDR3 in DNA: TGTGCCAGCCGGGTCGGGAGTAATGAAAAACTGTTTTTT. It encodes CASRVGSNEKLFF.

The CDR3 nucleotides are TGTGCCAGTAGCGCCCCGGAGCCGTCAGGGGTTGGCGGCTACACCTTC. Its protein is CASSAPEPSGVGGYTF. The chain combines TRBV19 with TRBJ1-2; D is possibly TRBD1 (6 bases). In germline, CDR1 is LNHDA, CDR2 SQIVND (reference sequence). V was pared by 6 bases and J by 8 bases, with 25 bases between. This CDR3 contains 16 residues.

The chain is built from TRBV7-9 and TRBJ2-7; a weak D match, TRBD2 (5 bases). The germline V gene encodes CDR1 SEHNR and CDR2 FQNEAQ (reference sequence). The germline V and J ends were trimmed by 5 bases and 0 bases, with 14 bases remaining between them. CDR3 size: 15 residues. The DNA for the CDR3 is TGTGCCAGCAGCCCACATACGGGAAGCTCCTACGAGCAGTACTTC. It translates to CASSPHTGSSYEQYF.

The chain employs TRBV7-9 and TRBJ1-5, with D uncertain. V was trimmed by 3 bases and J by 0 bases, leaving 12 bases between them. The CDR3 spans 16 residues. Germline values: CDR1 SEHNR, CDR2 FQNEAQ (reference sequence). CDR3 region: CASSFGPINSNQPQHF. CDR3 DNA sequence: TGTGCCAGCAGCTTTGGGCCTATTAATAGCAATCAGCCCCAGCATTTT.

This clone has only one observation. The gene calls are TRBV6-4 and TRBJ1-5; D is uncertain. Trimming pared 7 bases from V and 0 bases from J, leaving 10 bases between. Germline CDR1 MRHNA, CDR2 SNTAGT. There are 14 residues in the CDR3. As DNA, the CDR3 is TGTGCCAGCATCTGTGACGTTAGCAATCAGCCCCAGCATTTT. Translating it yields CASICDVSNQPQHF.

The genes are TRBV7-2 and TRBJ1-1, with TRBD1 identical over 8 bases. The V gene end was trimmed by 1 base and the J gene end by 5 bases; junction bases not matched to a gene: 12. Germline CDR1 reads SGHTA; CDR2 reads FQGNSA. This CDR3 has 17 residues. The CDR3 loop is CASSLGRGRRILTEAFF. The DNA for the CDR3 is TGTGCCAGCAGCTTAGGCAGGGGGCGGAGGATTTTGACTGAAGCTTTCTTT.

V usage is TRBV27 and J usage is TRBJ2-3, with D possibly TRBD1 on 6 matching bases. Per germline, CDR1 MNHEY and CDR2 SMNVEV (reference sequence). The CDR3 runs 14 residues. The ends were cut back, 3 bases at V and 4 bases at J, with 11 bases in the middle. The DNA of the CDR3 is TGTGCCAGCAGTTTCAGGGGAAGCGCAGATACGCAGTATTTT. Translation gives CASSFRGSADTQYF.

This clone was seen only once. The CDR3 spells CASYSGTVNEKLFF. CDR3 DNA sequence: TGTGCCAGTTACTCCGGGACAGTTAATGAAAAACTGTTTTTT. The chain is built from TRBV10-3 and TRBJ1-4; 7 bases are shared with TRBD1. The V segment lost 10 bases and the J segment 4 bases; nucleotides outside the gene matches: 9. This CDR3 contains 14 residues. CDR1 is ENHRY, CDR2 SYGVKD, per germline.

J is TRBJ2-3 and V is TRBV19, with D possibly being TRBD2 (6 bases). This CDR3 spans 13 amino acids. Germline V gene lookup returns CDR1 LNHDA and CDR2 SQIVND (reference sequence). V shed 6 bases and J shed 4 bases, with 11 bases lying between them. The CDR3 protein is CASSGSWADTQYF. CDR3 nucleotide sequence: TGTGCCAGTAGCGGGAGTTGGGCAGATACGCAGTATTTT. Looking up the rest from reference TRBV19 and TRBJ2-3 gives the full variable domain: DGGITQSPKYLFRKEGQNVTLSCEQNLNHDAMYWYRQDPGQGLRLIYYSQIVNDFQKGDIAEGYSVSREKKESFPLTVTSAQKNPTAFYLCASSGSWADTQYFGPGTRLTVL.

This clone was counted a single time. The chain couples TRBV19 to TRBJ2-7; TRBD2 aligns across 14 bases. This CDR3 has 15 residues. With 5 bases clipped from V and 3 bases from J, the junction kept 3 bases outside the gene matches. Germline assignment: CDR1 LNHDA and CDR2 SQIVND (reference sequence). The CDR3 reads CASSAGTSGSYEQYF. In nucleotides, the CDR3 is TGTGCCAGTAGTGCGGGGACTAGCGGGAGCTACGAGCAGTACTTC.